This T cell receptor beta chain was observed in a study of response to subunit inactivated influenza vaccine. Study results and caveats: A suggestion made by the authors is that each seasonal influenza vaccination recruits few new T cells.

About this clonotype itself: The antigen is unknown.

Each CDR3 protein is one row after TCRdb ran MiXCR on the RT-PCR reads. The repertoire holds 600,000 to 850,000 distinct CDR3 sequences, with 12% to 15% as singletons. Germline CDR1 reads MDHEN; CDR2 reads SYDVKM. CDR3 length: 12 residues. V lost 6 bases and J lost 3, with 8 bases in between. This specimen was PBMCs from blood, taken around 14 days before vaccination. The chain couples TRBV28 to TRBJ2-5, with unresolved D. This clonotype was sampled from a middle-aged man who received an inactivated influenza vaccine. The CDR3 reads CASRTAKETQYF. DNA for the CDR3: TGTGCCAGCAGAACAGCCAAAGAGACCCAGTACTTC. Full variable domain (rest looked up from reference TRBV28 and TRBJ2-5): DVKVTQSSRYLVKRTGEKVFLECVQDMDHENMFWYRQDPGLGLRLIYFSYDVKMKEKGDIPEGYSVSREKKERFSLILESASTNQTSMYLCASRTAKETQYFGPGTRLLVL.